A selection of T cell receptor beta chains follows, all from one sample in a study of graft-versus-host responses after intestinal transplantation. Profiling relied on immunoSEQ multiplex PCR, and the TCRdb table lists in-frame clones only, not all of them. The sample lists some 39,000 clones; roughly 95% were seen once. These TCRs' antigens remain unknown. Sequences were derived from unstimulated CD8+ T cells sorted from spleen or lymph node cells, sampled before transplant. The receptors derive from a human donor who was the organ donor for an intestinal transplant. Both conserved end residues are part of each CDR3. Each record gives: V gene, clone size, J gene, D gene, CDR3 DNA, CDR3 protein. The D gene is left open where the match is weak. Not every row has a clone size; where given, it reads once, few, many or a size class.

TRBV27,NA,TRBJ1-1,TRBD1,TGTGCCAGCAGTTTAAGGGACAGGGGAATCTCTGAAGCTTTCTTT,CASSLRDRGISEAFF
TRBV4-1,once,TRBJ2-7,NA,TGCGCCAGCAGCCAGGAAAACGGACCGACGATCTACGAGCAGTACTTC,CASSQENGPTIYEQYF
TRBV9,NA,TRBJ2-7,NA,TGTGCCAGCAGCGAAGGGACCGCTTACGAGCAGTACTTC,CASSEGTAYEQYF
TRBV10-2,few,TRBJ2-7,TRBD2,TGCGCCAGCGGGGCGGGGGTCTCTTACGAGCAGTACTTC,CASGAGVSYEQYF
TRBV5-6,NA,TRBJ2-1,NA,TGTGCCAGCAGACAGGGTCATGAGCAGTTCTTC,CASRQGHEQFF
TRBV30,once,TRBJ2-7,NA,TGTGCCTGGAAGGAGGGGTACGAGCAGTACTTC,CAWKEGYEQYF
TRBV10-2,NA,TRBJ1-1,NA,TGCGCCAGCAGTGACAACACTGAAGCTTTCTTT,CASSDNTEAFF
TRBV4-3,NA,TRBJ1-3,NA,TGCGCCAGCAGTTATGGGGATGGAAACACCATATATTTT,CASSYGDGNTIYF
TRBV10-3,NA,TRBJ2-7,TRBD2,TGTGCCACGACCGGGACTAGATTAACCTACGAGCAGTACTTC,CATTGTRLTYEQYF
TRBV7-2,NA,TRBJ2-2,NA,TGTGCCAGCAGCTTAGGGACCGGGGAGCTGTTTTTT,CASSLGTGELFF
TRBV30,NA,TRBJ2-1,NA,TGTGCCTGGAGTGTTCCAGACTTCATCTCCTACAATGAGCAGTTCTTC,CAWSVPDFISYNEQFF
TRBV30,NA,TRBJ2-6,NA,TGTGCCTGGAGTGGGGGGTACGGGGCCAACGTCCTGACTTTC,CAWSGGYGANVLTF
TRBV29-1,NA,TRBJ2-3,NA,TGCAGCGTTGGGGAGGGGGCATTCGCAGATACGCAGTATTTT,CSVGEGAFADTQYF
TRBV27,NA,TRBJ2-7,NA,TGTGCCAGCAGTTTATCGGGGTCCTACGAGCAGTACTTC,CASSLSGSYEQYF
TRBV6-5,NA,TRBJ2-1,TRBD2,TGTGCCAGCAGCCCCTGGGGCGGGGGGCCAGATGAGCAGTTCTTC,CASSPWGGGPDEQFF
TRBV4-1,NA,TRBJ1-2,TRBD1,TGCGCCAGCAGCCAAGAGCTGGGGACAGGTGCTGGTGGCTACACCTTC,CASSQELGTGAGGYTF
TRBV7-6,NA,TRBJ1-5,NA,TGTGCCAGCAGCCCCCATCCAGATGACAATCAGCCCCAGCATTTT,CASSPHPDDNQPQHF
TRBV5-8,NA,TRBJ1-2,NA,TGTGCCAGCAGCTTGGTAGCCCTGGGAGTTAACTATGGCTACACCTTC,CASSLVALGVNYGYTF
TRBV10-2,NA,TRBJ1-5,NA,TGCGCCAGCAGTGTGGGGGTCCCATATAAGGGCAATCAGCCCCAGCATTTT,CASSVGVPYKGNQPQHF
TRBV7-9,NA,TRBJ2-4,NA,TGTGCCAGCAGCGTAGCGACGGAGGCTGCCAAAAACATTCAGTACTTC,CASSVATEAAKNIQYF
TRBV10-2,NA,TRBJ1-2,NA,TGCGCCAGCAGTGCTAAGGGCCATGGGTCTTATGGCTACACCTTC,CASSAKGHGSYGYTF
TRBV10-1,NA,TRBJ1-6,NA,TGCGCCAGCATCAGTTTTGGGTCGAAACCGGATTCACCCCTCCACTTT,CASISFGSKPDSPLHF
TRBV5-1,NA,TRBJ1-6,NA,TGCGCCAGCAGCTTGGAGGTCCTGGAACTAACAGCGGGGGTTAATTCACCCCTCCACTTT,CASSLEVLELTAGVNSPLHF
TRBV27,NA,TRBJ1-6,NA,TGTGCCAGCAGTGCTTCACAGAGAAATAATTCACCCCTCCACTTT,CASSASQRNNSPLHF
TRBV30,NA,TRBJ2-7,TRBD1,TGTGCCTGGAGTGTGGACAGGAGCTACGAGCAGTACTTC,CAWSVDRSYEQYF
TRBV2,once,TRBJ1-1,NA,TGTGCCAGCAGGACGGACTCCTCTGGAGCTGAAGCTTTCTTT,CASRTDSSGAEAFF
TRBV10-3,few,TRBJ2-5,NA,TGTGCCATCAGTGAGTTGAGTAGCCGGGCCCAAGAGACCCAGTACTTC,CAISELSSRAQETQYF
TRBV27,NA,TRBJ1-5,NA,TGTGCCAGCAGCCCCGACGGAGGGATTCAGCCCCAGCATTTT,CASSPDGGIQPQHF
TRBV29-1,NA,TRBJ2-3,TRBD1,TGCAGCGTTGAAGACGCTACCCCCGGGACAGAGACAGATACGCAGTATTTT,CSVEDATPGTETDTQYF
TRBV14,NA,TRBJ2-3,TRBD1,TGTGCCAGCAGCCCACAGGGGGCGATTGATACGCAGTATTTT,CASSPQGAIDTQYF
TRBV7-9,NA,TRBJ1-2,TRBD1,TGTGCCAGCAGCGGACAGGCAGCTACTCCAAACTACACCTTC,CASSGQAATPNYTF
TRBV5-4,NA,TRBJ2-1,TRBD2,TGTGCCAGCAGCCGAAGCGGGGGGTCCTACAATGAGCAGTTCTTC,CASSRSGGSYNEQFF
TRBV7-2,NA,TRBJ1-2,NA,TGTGCCAGCAGCCGGGACAAAAACTATGGCTACACCTTC,CASSRDKNYGYTF
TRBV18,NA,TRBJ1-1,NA,TGTGCCAGCTCACCTGGACCCAACACTGAAGCTTTCTTT,CASSPGPNTEAFF
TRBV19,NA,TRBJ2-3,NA,TGTGCCAGTAGTATAGATGGGGGAGCCACAGATACGCAGTATTTT,CASSIDGGATDTQYF
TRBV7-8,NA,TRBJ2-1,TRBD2,TGTGCCAGCAGCTTATTTCCTAGCGGGGGGAGCCCCTACAATGAGCAGTTCTTC,CASSLFPSGGSPYNEQFF
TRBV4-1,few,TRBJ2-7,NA,TGCGCCAGCAGCCCCGGGGGACCCTACGAGCAGTACTTC,CASSPGGPYEQYF
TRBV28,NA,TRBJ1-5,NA,TGTGCCAGCAGTTTTCGAGGGTCACTCAACAATCAGCCCCAGCATTTT,CASSFRGSLNNQPQHF
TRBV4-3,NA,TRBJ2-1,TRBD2,TGCGCCAGCAGCCAAGATCCAGCGGGGGGTGTCGATGAGCAGTTCTTC,CASSQDPAGGVDEQFF
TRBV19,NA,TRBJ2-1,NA,TGTGCCAGTGGAGACTCCCGGGGGGCCCTCGATGAGCAGTTCTTC,CASGDSRGALDEQFF
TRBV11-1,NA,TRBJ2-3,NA,TGTGCCAGCAGCTTACCCCGAGCGGGTGACACAGATACGCAGTATTTT,CASSLPRAGDTDTQYF
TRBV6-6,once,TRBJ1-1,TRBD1,TGTGCCAGCAGTTACCTAAAAACGGGACAGGGGTCTGAAGCTTTCTTT,CASSYLKTGQGSEAFF
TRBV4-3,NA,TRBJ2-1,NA,TGCGCTAGCAGCCAAGATATACGGGGGAGCTCCTACAATGAGCAGTTCTTC,CASSQDIRGSSYNEQFF
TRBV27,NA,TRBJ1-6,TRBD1,TGTGCCAGCAGCCCAACTCAGGGGGCGCATTCACCCCTCCACTTT,CASSPTQGAHSPLHF
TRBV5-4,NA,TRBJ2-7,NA,TGTGCCAGCAGCCCCTTCGTAGGGGAGAGCTACTACGAGCAGTACTTC,CASSPFVGESYYEQYF